These 25 T cell receptor beta chains share one sample of origin, sequenced in a study of blood T cells in healthy people across ages. Sample-barcoded 5' priming and a J-beta primer mix drove a second PCR of 7 to 11 cycles. Using its own MiXCR run on the 5' RACE reads, TCRdb lists one record per CDR3 protein. This sample has 800,000 to 950,000 distinct CDR3 sequences, with almost 30% found just once. Another study also made use of these data, one on T cells of mothers and their children.

The specimen sequenced was blood. The receptors here all came from a woman aged 35 to 49 in good health.

This clonotype was seen a handful of times. CDR3 residues: CASSGTVRETQYF. In nucleotides, the CDR3 is TGTGCCAGCAGTGGGACAGTCCGAGAGACCCAGTACTTC. The V and J genes are TRBV28 and TRBJ2-4; 7 positions agree with TRBD1. The DNA end is more similar to TRBJ2-5, so the J call may be wrong. This CDR3 has 13 amino acids. CDR1 MDHEN and CDR2 SYDVKM come from the germline V gene.

This clonotype was picked up a small number of times. The rearrangement uses TRBV12-5 and TRBJ2-5; 8 bases line up with TRBD1. Germline V CDR1 and CDR2: LGHNT, FRNRAP. J gave up 2 bases and V 5 bases, and 7 bases lay outside the gene matches. The CDR3 contains 15 residues. This CDR3 reads CASGKGTGLQETQYF. The CDR3 region has the DNA TGTGCTAGTGGTAAGGGGACAGGACTACAAGAGACCCAGTACTTC.

The rearrangement joins TRBV12-3 or TRBV12-4 to TRBJ1-1, with D unresolved. Trimming removed 2 bases at V and 8 bases at J, with 6 bases between. CDR3 length: 11 residues. The CDR3 region has the DNA TGTGCCAGCAGTTTAAAAAGAGAAGCTTTCTTT. The encoded protein is CASSLKREAFF.

The chain carries TRBV28 and TRBJ1-6; D uncertain. V was cut by 6 bases and J by 7 bases, with 13 bases left in between. The CDR3 totals 14 residues. Per germline, CDR1 MDHEN and CDR2 SYDVKM. In DNA form, the CDR3 reads TGTGCCAGCAGCCTAGCACCGGAAAATTCACCCCTCCACTTT. This codes for CASSLAPENSPLHF.

The table lists this clonotype with a few counts. The genes are TRBV6-1 and TRBJ1-6, with a weak D call TRBD1 (6 bases). Germline V CDR1 and CDR2: MNHNS, SASEGT. Trimming took 1 base from V and 10 from J, leaving 14 bases between them. The CDR3 loop spans 15 amino acids. CDR3 residues: CASSEGSGVRSPLHF. Here the CDR3 DNA reads TGTGCCAGCAGTGAAGGGTCAGGGGTTCGGTCACCCCTCCACTTT.

This rearrangement joins TRBV5-1 to TRBJ2-6, with no clear D. Germline CDR1 reads SGHRS; CDR2 reads YFSETQ. The length of the CDR3 is 15 residues. The V gene lost 4 bases and the J gene lost 4 bases, with 12 bases spanning the gap. The CDR3 DNA is TGCGCCAGCAGCCTTCCGACCGCCGGGGCCAACGTCCTGACTTTC. This translates into CASSLPTAGANVLTF.

To note about this clonotype: One junction end disagrees with the germline gene, perhaps due to a read error. The J gene is TRBJ1-2, the V gene TRBV27; D is unclear. The germline CDR1 and CDR2 sequences are MNHEY and SMNVEV (reference sequence). The CDR3 has 15 amino acids. The CDR3, as DNA: TGTGCCAGCAGTTTATCGGGCAGGAGCAACTATGTCTACACCTTC. It yields the protein CASSLSGRSNYVYTF.

This sequence joins TRBV13 and TRBJ2-7; TRBD2 matches 8 bases. CDR1 PRHDT and CDR2 FYEKMQ come from the germline V gene (reference sequence). The CDR3 extends over 16 amino acids. V shed 0 bases, J shed 0 bases, and the junction held 4 bases outside the gene matches. Here the CDR3 reads CASSLGRAGDSYEQYF. CDR3 DNA sequence: TGTGCCAGCAGCTTAGGCCGAGCGGGGGACTCCTACGAGCAGTACTTC.

In this sample, this clonotype turned up many times. The V gene is TRBV18, the J gene TRBJ2-7, with 10 bases aligning to TRBD2. Per germline, CDR1 KGHSH and CDR2 LQKENI. V was clipped by 6 bases and J by 3 bases; unmatched bases: 5. This CDR3 is 14 amino acids long. The CDR3 reads CASSPGTSDYEQYF. In DNA form, the CDR3 reads TGTGCCAGCTCCCCCGGGACTAGCGACTACGAGCAGTACTTC.

V and J are TRBV6-2 or TRBV6-3 and TRBJ2-2; 9 bases map to TRBD1. The V and J ends lost 10 bases and 3 bases, in that order; junction bases with no gene match: 6. The V gene's germline CDR1 is MNHEY and CDR2 SVGEGT. This CDR3 has 14 residues. CDR3 protein: CATPGTGYTGELFF. CDR3 DNA sequence: TGTGCCACGCCCGGGACAGGGTACACCGGGGAGCTGTTTTTT.

This clonotype was seen many times. CDR3 nucleotide sequence: TGTGCCAGCAGTCCGCATGGGGTATCTGTGGACAATGAGCAGTTCTTC. Amino acids: CASSPHGVSVDNEQFF. The genes are TRBV12-3 or TRBV12-4 and TRBJ2-1; D is uncertain. This CDR3 contains 16 residues. Trimming left V 5 bases short and J 5 bases short, with 19 bases between.

This chain connects TRBV29-1 to TRBJ1-2, with D unclear. Deletions cut 7 bases from V and 0 bases from J, with 15 bases between. The CDR3 contains 14 residues. CDR1 and CDR2 (germline): SQVTM, ANQGSEA. The CDR3 spells CSALTPDSNYGYTF. The CDR3 DNA is TGCAGCGCTTTAACCCCAGATTCTAACTATGGCTACACCTTC. Based on the CDR3 plus reference TRBV29-1 and TRBJ1-2, the full variable domain is SAVISQKPSRDICQRGTSLTIQCQVDSQVTMMFWYRQQPGQSLTLIATANQGSEATYESGFVIDKFPISRPNLTFSTLTVSNMSPEDSSIYLCSALTPDSNYGYTFGSGTRLTVV.

This clonotype has a handful of counts. This chain joins TRBV6-2 or TRBV6-3 and TRBJ1-5; 8 bases are a match to TRBD1. This CDR3 has 16 amino acids. With V trimmed by 1 base and J by 3 bases, 5 bases remained unmatched. The germline V gene has CDR1 MNHEY and CDR2 SVGEGT. The CDR3 region is CASSYLDRVNNQPQHF. The CDR3 DNA reads TGTGCCAGCAGTTACTTGGACAGGGTAAACAATCAGCCCCAGCATTTT.

The rearrangement uses TRBV6-6 and TRBJ2-7, with D possibly matching TRBD2 (6 bases). The DNA matches TRBJ2-5 better at its end, which makes the J call doubtful. The CDR3 runs 16 residues. Germline-derived CDR1 and CDR2 are MNHNY and SVGAGI (reference sequence). CDR3 region: CASSQTLLALGETQYF. CDR3 nucleotide sequence: TGTGCCAGCAGTCAGACCTTACTAGCCCTGGGAGAGACCCAGTACTTC.

This clonotype showed up just a few times. The chain couples TRBV14 to TRBJ2-3; 10 bases agree with TRBD2. Germline assignment: CDR1 SGHDN and CDR2 FVKESK. V trimming: 3 bases; J trimming: 2 bases; junction bases outside the gene matches: 2. There are 15 residues in the CDR3. This chain's CDR3 is CASSHSGGHTDTQYF. The CDR3 coding sequence is TGTGCCAGCAGCCATAGCGGGGGGCACACAGATACGCAGTATTTT.

This clonotype showed up just a few times. V usage is TRBV28 and J usage is TRBJ2-1; 7 bases match TRBD1. Germline CDR1 and CDR2: MDHEN and SYDVKM. This CDR3 comprises 12 residues. J was trimmed by 7 bases and V by 8 bases; bases with no gene match: 5. The CDR3 sequence: CASVQGLNEQFF. For the CDR3, the DNA is TGTGCCAGCGTACAGGGGTTGAATGAGCAGTTCTTC.

A few counts support this clonotype. This chain joins TRBV20-1 and TRBJ2-7; D is possibly TRBD1 (6 bases). The length of the CDR3 is 16 residues. Germline V gene sequence: CDR1 DFQATT, CDR2 SNEGSKA (reference sequence). V was trimmed by 0 bases and J by 3 bases, leaving 18 bases between them. The CDR3 spells CSARDGAGTHLYEQYF. As DNA, the CDR3 is TGCAGTGCTAGAGATGGGGCCGGGACACATCTCTACGAGCAGTACTTC.

This clonotype was found many times. This chain connects TRBV5-1 to TRBJ1-1; no firm D call. The CDR3 loop spans 13 amino acids. Per germline, CDR1 SGHRS and CDR2 YFSETQ. V lost 4 bases to trimming and J lost 0 bases, with 7 bases between them. The chain's CDR3 is CASSPDLNTEAFF. For the CDR3, the DNA is TGCGCCAGCAGCCCTGACCTGAACACTGAAGCTTTCTTT.

CDR3 in amino acids: CASSLKGRLNTEAFF. In nucleotides, the CDR3 is TGTGCCAGCAGCTTAAAGGGACGGCTGAACACTGAAGCTTTCTTT. The J gene is TRBJ1-1, the V gene TRBV5-6; tentatively, D is TRBD1 (5 bases). The ends were cut back, 2 bases at V and 0 bases at J, with 11 bases in the middle. The CDR3 has 15 amino acids. Germline lookup yields CDR1 SGHDT and CDR2 YYEEEE.

V and J are TRBV11-2 and TRBJ2-5; perhaps D is TRBD1 or TRBD2 (6 bases each). The CDR3 extends over 15 amino acids. Germline V lookup: CDR1 SGHAT, CDR2 FQNNGV. Trimming stripped 5 bases from V and 4 bases from J, with 17 bases between. CDR3 region: CASSKQGGVGETQYF. In DNA, the CDR3 is TGTGCCAGCAGCAAACAGGGAGGTGTGGGAGAGACCCAGTACTTC.

This clonotype was counted a few times. The rearrangement links TRBV7-2 to TRBJ1-1, with 8 nucleotides matching TRBD1. The CDR3 is 16 residues long. Per germline, CDR1 SGHTA and CDR2 FQGNSA. Germline trimming cut 5 bases from V and 8 bases from J; bases unmatched to any gene: 16. In DNA, the CDR3 is TGTGCCAGCAGCCCCCGGGCAGGGGGCTCTTTTACCGAAGCTTTCTTT. Protein product: CASSPRAGGSFTEAFF.

This clonotype has a single count. A read error may explain this, as a much larger clone is one base away. The genes are TRBV4-3 and TRBJ1-5; D not resolved. Germline V gene data show CDR1 as LGHNA and CDR2 as YSLEER. The CDR3 consists of 15 residues. CDR3 DNA sequence: TGCGCCAGCAGCCAAGAGTGGGGAAGCAATCGGCCCCAGCATTTT. This codes for CASSQEWGSNRPQHF.

The table lists this clonotype with a few counts. The chain links TRBV30 to TRBJ2-3; maybe TRBD2 (5 bases). V was clipped by 3 bases and J by 2 bases, with 12 bases between them. Looked up from germline, CDR1 is GTSNPN and CDR2 is SVGIG (reference sequence). The length of the CDR3 is 14 residues. Written as DNA, the CDR3 is TGTGCCTGGAGGGGGAGTTTTCCCACAGATACGCAGTATTTT. Protein: CAWRGSFPTDTQYF.

Remarks on this clonotype: A much larger clone sits a single nucleotide away, making a read error possible. The V gene is TRBV5-1, the J gene TRBJ2-6; perhaps TRBD2 as D (5 bases). The CDR3 totals 17 residues. Germline V gene data show CDR1 as SGHRS and CDR2 as YFSETQ. The germline V and J ends were trimmed by 0 bases and 2 bases, with 12 bases remaining between them. The CDR3: CASSLATGVPGANVLTF. CDR3 in DNA: TGCGCCAGCAGCTTGGCCACCGGGGTGCCTGGGGCCAACGTCCTGACTTTC.

As for this clonotype: Its ends do not fully match the called genes, so a read error is possible. V gene TRBV7-9 combines with J gene TRBJ1-6; D remains ambiguous. CDR3 length: 15 residues. From germline, CDR1 is SEHNR and CDR2 FQNEAQ (reference sequence). CDR3 sequence: CAGSLDALTNSPLHF. In DNA, the CDR3 is TGTGCCGGCAGCTTAGACGCGCTAACCAATTCACCCCTCCACTTT.